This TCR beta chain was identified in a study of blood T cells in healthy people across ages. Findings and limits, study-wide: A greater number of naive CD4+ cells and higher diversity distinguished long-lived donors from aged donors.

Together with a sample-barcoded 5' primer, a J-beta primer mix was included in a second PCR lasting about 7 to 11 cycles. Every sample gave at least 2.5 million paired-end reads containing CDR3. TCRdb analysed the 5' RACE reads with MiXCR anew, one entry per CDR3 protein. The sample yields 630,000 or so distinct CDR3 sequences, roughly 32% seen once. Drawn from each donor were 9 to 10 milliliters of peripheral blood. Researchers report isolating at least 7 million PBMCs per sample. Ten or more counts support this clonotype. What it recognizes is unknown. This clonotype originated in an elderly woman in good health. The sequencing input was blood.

The CDR3 DNA reads TGTGCCAGCAGTGGTACAGGGGCAGGAGAGACCCAGTACTTC. This gives the protein CASSGTGAGETQYF. The chain links TRBV28 to TRBJ2-5; 7 positions agree with TRBD1. Germline trimming cut 5 bases from V and 4 bases from J; bases unmatched to any gene: 7. CDR3 length: 14 residues. The germline V gene has CDR1 MDHEN and CDR2 SYDVKM.